The entry below gives a single TCR beta chain sequence along with its context. What it binds is unknown. V dropped 3 bases and J dropped 4 bases, with 15 bases sitting between them. The CDR3 has 15 residues. Germline V lookup: CDR1 KGHSH, CDR2 LQKENI. These data belong to a study of T cells in localized non-small cell lung cancer. Overall study results and limits: Analysis by sequencing included only one tumor region, so heterogeneity remains possible. The study found T cell clonality highest in uninvolved adjacent lung, above tumor. Median detection of top 100 tumor clones in adjacent lung was over 45 clones. Increased T cell density in blood showed an association with longer overall survival.

Profiled with immunoSEQ multiplex PCR; TCRdb holds only in-frame clones, not every one. This table has 2,500 or so clones, 26% appearing once. This receptor was taken from a male donor older than 55 with stage II squamous cell lung carcinoma. The chain couples TRBV18 to TRBJ1-2, with TRBD1 as a possible D gene (5 bases). The input for sequencing was lung tumor tissue, taken before any cancer treatment. The DNA for the CDR3 is TGTGCCAGCTCACCCCCGGGCGACAGATTCTATGGCTACACCTTC. This gives the protein CASSPPGDRFYGYTF.